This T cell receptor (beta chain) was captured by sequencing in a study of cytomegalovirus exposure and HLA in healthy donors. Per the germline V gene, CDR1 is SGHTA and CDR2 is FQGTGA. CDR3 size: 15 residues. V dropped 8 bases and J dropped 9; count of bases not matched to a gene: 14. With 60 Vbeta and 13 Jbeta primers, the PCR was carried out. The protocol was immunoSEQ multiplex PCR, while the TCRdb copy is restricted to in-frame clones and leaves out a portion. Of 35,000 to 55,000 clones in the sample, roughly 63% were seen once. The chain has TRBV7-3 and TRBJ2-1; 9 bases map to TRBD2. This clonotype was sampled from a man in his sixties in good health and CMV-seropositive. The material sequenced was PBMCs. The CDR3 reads CASSPGTSYRGEQFF. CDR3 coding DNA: TGTGCCAGCTCCCCAGGGACTAGCTATAGGGGTGAGCAGTTCTTC.